This TCR beta chain was identified during a study of CD8+CD57+ T cells in acquired aplastic anemia. Patients picked for sequencing had shown CD8+CD57+ cell expansion detected by flow cytometry. Therapy had not been given to patients before blood sampling. Trimming at V came to 7 bases and at J to 5 bases, leaving 6 bases not matched to a gene. Germline CDR1 reads SNHLY; CDR2 reads FYNNEI. The CDR3 is 14 amino acids. Genomic DNA served as template for TCR beta VDJ and CDR3 profiling. Using its own MiXCR run on the reads, TCRdb lists one record per CDR3 protein. Here the sample spans under 250,000 distinct CDR3 sequences, around 46% being singletons.

This chain links TRBV2 with TRBJ2-7; TRBD2 matches 12 bases. Sequenced material: sorted CD4+, CD8+, or CD8+CD57+ T cells (not recorded which) from PBMCs. The TCR comes from a human donor with aplastic anemia. The chain's CDR3 is CASMLAGGLNEQYF. As DNA, the CDR3 is TGTGCCAGCATGCTAGCGGGGGGGCTGAACGAGCAGTACTTC.